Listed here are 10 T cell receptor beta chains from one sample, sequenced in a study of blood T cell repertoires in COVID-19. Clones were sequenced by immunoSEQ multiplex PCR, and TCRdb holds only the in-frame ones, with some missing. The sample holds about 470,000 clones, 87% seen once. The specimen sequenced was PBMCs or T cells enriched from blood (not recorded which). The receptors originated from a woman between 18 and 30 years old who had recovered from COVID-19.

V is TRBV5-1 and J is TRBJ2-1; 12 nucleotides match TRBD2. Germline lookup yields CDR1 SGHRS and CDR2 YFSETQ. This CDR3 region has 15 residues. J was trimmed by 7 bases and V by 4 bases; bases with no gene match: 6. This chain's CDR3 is CASSPRTSGVNEQFF. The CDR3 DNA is TGCGCCAGCAGCCCGCGGACTAGCGGGGTAAATGAGCAGTTCTTC.

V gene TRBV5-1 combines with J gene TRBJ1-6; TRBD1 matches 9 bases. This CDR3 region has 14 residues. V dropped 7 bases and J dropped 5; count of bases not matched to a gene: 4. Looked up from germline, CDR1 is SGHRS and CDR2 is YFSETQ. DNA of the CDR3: TGCGCCAGCGGGGGGGACAGGGATAATTCACCCCTCCACTTT. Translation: CASGGDRDNSPLHF.

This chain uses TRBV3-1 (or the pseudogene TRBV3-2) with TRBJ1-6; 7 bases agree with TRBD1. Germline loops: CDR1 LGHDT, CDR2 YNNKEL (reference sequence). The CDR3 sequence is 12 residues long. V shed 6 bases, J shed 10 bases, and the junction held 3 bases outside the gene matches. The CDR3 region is CASRTGDSPLHF. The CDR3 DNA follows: TGTGCCAGCAGAACAGGGGACTCACCCCTCCACTTT.

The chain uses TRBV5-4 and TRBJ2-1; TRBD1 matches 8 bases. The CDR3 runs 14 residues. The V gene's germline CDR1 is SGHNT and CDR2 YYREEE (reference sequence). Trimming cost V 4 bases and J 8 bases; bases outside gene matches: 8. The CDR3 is CASSRTGRGDEQFF. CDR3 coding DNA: TGTGCCAGCAGCCGGACAGGGAGAGGAGATGAGCAGTTCTTC.

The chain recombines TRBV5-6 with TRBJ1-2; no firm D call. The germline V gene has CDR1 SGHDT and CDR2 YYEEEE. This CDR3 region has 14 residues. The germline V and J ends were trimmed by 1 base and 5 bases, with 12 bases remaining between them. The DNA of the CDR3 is TGTGCCAGCAGCTTGTTAACCGATAGTTATGGCTACACCTTC. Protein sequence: CASSLLTDSYGYTF.

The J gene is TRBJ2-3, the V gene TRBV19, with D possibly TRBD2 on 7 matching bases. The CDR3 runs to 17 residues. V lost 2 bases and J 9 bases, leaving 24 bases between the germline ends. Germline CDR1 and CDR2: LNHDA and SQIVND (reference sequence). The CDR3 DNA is TGTGCCAGTAGTATAAGGGGAGGGGGTCTATTCCAGATAACGCAGTATTTT. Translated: CASSIRGGGLFQITQYF.

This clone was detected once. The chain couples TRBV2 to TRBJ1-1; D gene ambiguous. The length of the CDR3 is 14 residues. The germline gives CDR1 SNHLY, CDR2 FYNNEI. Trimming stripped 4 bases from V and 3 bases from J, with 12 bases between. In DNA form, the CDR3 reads TGTGCCAGCAGTGGAACGGTACAGCACACTGAAGCTTTCTTT. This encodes CASSGTVQHTEAFF.

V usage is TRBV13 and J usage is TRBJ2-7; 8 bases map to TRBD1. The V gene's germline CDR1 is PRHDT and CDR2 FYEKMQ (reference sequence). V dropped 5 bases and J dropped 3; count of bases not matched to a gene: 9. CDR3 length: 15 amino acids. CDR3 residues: CASSPRQGKGYEQYF. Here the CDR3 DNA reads TGTGCCAGCAGCCCTAGACAGGGGAAAGGCTACGAGCAGTACTTC.

DNA of the CDR3: TGTGCCAGCAGCTTAGAACCGGGGGGGTCCCTCGAGCAGTACTTC. Amino acids: CASSLEPGGSLEQYF. V usage is TRBV7-2 and J usage is TRBJ2-7, with 8 bases fitting TRBD2. The CDR3 totals 15 residues. Germline V gene sequence: CDR1 SGHTA, CDR2 FQGNSA. The V segment lost 1 base and the J segment 6 bases; nucleotides outside the gene matches: 8.

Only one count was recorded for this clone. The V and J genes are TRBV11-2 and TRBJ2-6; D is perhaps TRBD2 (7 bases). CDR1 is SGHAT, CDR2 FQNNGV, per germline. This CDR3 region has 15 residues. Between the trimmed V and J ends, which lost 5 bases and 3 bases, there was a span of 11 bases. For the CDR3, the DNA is TGTGCCAGCAGCCAAGGGGGGGTTGGGGCCAACGTCCTGACTTTC. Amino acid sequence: CASSQGGVGANVLTF.